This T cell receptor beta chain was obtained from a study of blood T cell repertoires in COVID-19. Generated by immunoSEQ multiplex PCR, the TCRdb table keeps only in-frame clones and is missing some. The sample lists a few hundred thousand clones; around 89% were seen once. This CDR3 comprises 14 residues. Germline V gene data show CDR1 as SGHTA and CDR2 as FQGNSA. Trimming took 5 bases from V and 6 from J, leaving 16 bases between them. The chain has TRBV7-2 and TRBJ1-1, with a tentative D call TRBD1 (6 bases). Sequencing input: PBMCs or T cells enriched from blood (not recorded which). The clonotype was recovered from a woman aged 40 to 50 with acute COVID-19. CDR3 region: CASSPRRGEAEAFF. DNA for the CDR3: TGTGCCAGCAGCCCCCGCAGGGGAGAGGCTGAAGCTTTCTTT.